This T cell receptor (beta chain) emerged from a study of chemoradiotherapy in HPV16-positive cancers (dated by TCRdb to 2022 to 2024). In terms of the full investigation: Candidate HPV-specific T-cell clones and common TCR motifs were defined by functional T-cell assays performed on cells from a couple of HPV16-positive patients. The study asked whether T-cell immunity to the HPV oncoproteins E6 and E7 changes during chemoradiotherapy and whether this immunity affects survival. The candidate HPV-specific TCRs and motifs were subsequently tracked in TCR repertoires obtained from approximately 86 patients with HPV-related cancers.

The germline V gene supplies CDR1 SGHTA and CDR2 FQGNSA. Between the V and J ends, shortened by 5 bases and 1 base respectively, the junction contains 9 bases. The CDR3 holds 14 amino acids from the cysteine to the phenylalanine. Only the CDR3 portion is preserved as DNA: 42 bases, with reading frame beginning at the first base. Library preparation used the immunoSEQ multiplex PCR assay. Entries here come from immuneACCESS through TCRdb and include only in-frame sequences with V and J called. Some clones fail to appear in such tables; in the studies checked, an unresolved V gene covers under half of the shortfall, and the cause of the remainder is unknown. Present in this sample are some 3,200 clones, 77% of which were seen just once. Under 7.5% of the sample is in the top ten clones. Remarks on this clone: Its antigen has not been determined. No clone much larger than this one lies a single base away; base qualities are absent.

Because repertoires were sampled repeatedly during chemoradiotherapy, clonal expansion in the tumor microenvironment could be followed. Points the paper makes about the study in general: The functional definition of HPV-specific T cells came from only two HPV16-positive patients, and the survival association was reported for HPV16-positive patients. In HPV16-positive patients, expansion of HPV-responsive T cells during chemoradiotherapy was found to be associated with improved recurrence-free survival. Expansion of candidate HPV-specific clones and E7-related TCR motifs was observed in the tumor microenvironment during treatment, whereas no such expansion was observed for non-HPV-specific T cells.

The source is a human donor with HPV-associated anogenital cancer. The chain is made from TRBV7-2 and TRBJ2-1, with no reliable assignment of the D segment. Material: tumor tissue, obtained from a patient who underwent chemoradiotherapy. The CDR3 protein is CASSIYDSYNEQFF. The DNA sequence reads TGTGCCAGCAGCATCTACGATTCCTACAATGAGCAGTTCTTC. Outside the CDR3, residues come from the reference TRBV7-2 and TRBJ2-1 proteins, so the full variable domain is: GAGVSQSPSNKVTEKGKDVELRCDPISGHTALYWYRQSLGQGLEFLIYFQGNSAPDKSGLPSDRFSAERTGGSVSTLTIQRTQQEDSAVYLCASSIYDSYNEQFFGPGTRLTVL.